These 5 T cell receptor beta chains were all obtained from the same sample, sequenced in a study of radiotherapy plus CTLA-4 blockade in lung cancer. The assay was immunoSEQ multiplex PCR, and TCRdb's table has in-frame clones only and misses some. The repertoire holds about 66,000 clones, with approximately 80% as singletons. Sequencing was performed on peripheral blood, taken from a patient treated with radiotherapy plus ipilimumab. The receptors come from a human donor with non-small cell lung cancer who had a partial response to radiotherapy plus ipilimumab.

The chain combines TRBV15 with TRBJ2-7; TRBD1 matches at 11 bases. Germline CDR1 reads LNHNV; CDR2 reads YYDKDF (reference sequence). Trimming at V came to 3 bases and at J to 2 bases, leaving 3 bases not matched to a gene. The CDR3 is 15 amino acids. The CDR3 loop reads CATSSPGQGAYEQYF. The CDR3 DNA reads as TGTGCCACCAGCAGCCCGGGACAGGGGGCCTACGAGCAGTACTTC. Drawing the rest from reference TRBV15 and TRBJ2-7, the complete variable domain is DAMVIQNPRYQVTQFGKPVTLSCSQTLNHNVMYWYQQKSSQAPKLLFHYYDKDFNNEADTPDNFQSRRPNTSFCFLDIRSPGLGDTAMYLCATSSPGQGAYEQYFGPGTRLTVT.

In this sample, this clone turned up a few times. The chain uses TRBV2 and TRBJ2-7; possibly TRBD2 for D (5 bases). The CDR3 consists of 10 residues. V was trimmed by 6 bases and J by 7 bases, leaving 7 bases between them. The germline V gene has CDR1 SNHLY and CDR2 FYNNEI. CDR3 residues: CASRRAEQYF. Here the CDR3 DNA reads TGTGCCAGCAGGCGGGCGGAGCAGTACTTC.

J is TRBJ2-1 and V is TRBV9; TRBD2 aligns across 16 bases. The junction had 6 bases not matched to a gene; V was cut back by 4 bases and J by 8 bases. The CDR3 has 16 amino acids. Germline loops: CDR1 SGDLS, CDR2 YYNGEE. CDR3 region: CASSLGTSGRGDEQFF. The DNA of the CDR3 is TGTGCCAGCAGCCTTGGGACTAGCGGGAGGGGCGATGAGCAGTTCTTC.

This chain uses TRBV28 with TRBJ1-5; 7 bases are shared with TRBD1. Germline CDR1 reads MDHEN; CDR2 reads SYDVKM. J gave up 7 bases and V 6 bases, and 18 bases lay outside the gene matches. The CDR3 is 17 amino acids. The CDR3 here is CASSLAPGQRYGQPQHF. The CDR3 nucleotides are TGTGCCAGCAGCCTGGCCCCGGGACAGCGATATGGGCAGCCCCAGCATTTT.

The chain is built from TRBV10-1 and TRBJ2-1; 7 nucleotides line up with TRBD2. The CDR3 consists of 16 residues. Germline V gene lookup returns CDR1 WNHNN and CDR2 SYGVQD (reference sequence). The V gene end was trimmed by 6 bases and the J gene end by 4 bases; junction bases not matched to a gene: 12. For the CDR3, the DNA is TGCGCCAGCAGCGACGGAGCGGGGAACGTTTACAATGAGCAGTTCTTC. It yields the protein CASSDGAGNVYNEQFF.